This is a list of T cell receptor beta chains from one sample in a study of PD-L1 blockade in urothelial cancer. Sequencing used immunoSEQ multiplex PCR; TCRdb keeps in-frame clones, though not all of them. This sample has about 70,000 clones, with roughly 90% found just once. Sequenced material: PBMCs, taken around atezolizumab (anti-PD-L1) treatment. The origin of the receptors is a man in his 70s with urothelial cancer. Each CDR3 is given with its conserved first and last residue. Each record gives: V gene, J gene, D gene, clone size, CDR3 protein, CDR3 DNA. The D gene is left open where the match is weak. Size is omitted from some rows. Given values are once, few, many or a class for expanded clones.

>TRBV19|TRBJ2-3|TRBD2|.
CASSITWREAQYF
TGTGCCAGTAGTATCACATGGCGGGAGGCGCAGTATTTT
>TRBV5-4|TRBJ2-3|.|.
CASSLAGVEDTQYF
TGTGCCAGCAGCTTGGCGGGAGTGGAAGATACGCAGTATTTT
>TRBV9|TRBJ2-5|TRBD2|.
CASSVVAGAETQYF
TGTGCCAGCAGCGTAGTAGCGGGGGCAGAGACCCAGTACTTC
>TRBV13|TRBJ1-1|.|.
CASSLWGGDTEAFF
TGTGCCAGCAGCTTGTGGGGGGGGGACACTGAAGCTTTCTTT
>TRBV5-1|TRBJ2-1|TRBD1|.
CASSFPPTGVGYNEQFF
TGCGCCAGCAGCTTCCCTCCTACAGGGGTAGGCTACAATGAGCAGTTCTTC
>TRBV5-1|TRBJ2-3|TRBD2|.
CASSLVSGASTDTQYF
TGCGCCAGCAGCTTGGTTAGCGGGGCTAGCACAGATACGCAGTATTTT
>TRBV7-8|TRBJ2-7|.|.
CASSPRRAMSSYEQYF
TGTGCCAGCAGCCCCCGAAGAGCGATGAGCTCCTACGAGCAGTACTTC
>TRBV2|TRBJ1-2|TRBD1|.
CASRVETGRSYGYTF
TGTGCCAGCAGGGTAGAGACAGGGAGGTCCTATGGCTACACCTTC
>TRBV5-6|TRBJ2-7|TRBD1|.
CASSLTGQGVGEQYF
TGTGCCAGCAGCCTGACGGGACAGGGGGTAGGGGAGCAGTACTTC
>TRBV4-1|TRBJ1-2|.|.
CASSQGQVYGYTF
TGCGCCAGCAGCCAAGGACAGGTATATGGCTACACCTTC
>TRBV11-2|TRBJ2-3|TRBD2|.
CASSLDRASGHTQYF
TGTGCCAGCAGCTTAGATCGCGCTAGCGGACATACGCAGTATTTT
>TRBV9|TRBJ1-5|.|.
CASSVAGAVNQPQHF
TGTGCCAGCAGCGTAGCTGGGGCAGTCAATCAGCCCCAGCATTTT
>TRBV27|TRBJ2-1|TRBD2|few
CASSLWLAGYNEQFF
TGTGCCAGCAGTTTATGGCTAGCGGGCTACAATGAGCAGTTCTTC
>TRBV30|TRBJ2-1|.|.
CAWSVGGSLSRGQFF
TGTGCCTGGAGTGTAGGAGGGAGTCTCTCCCGAGGGCAGTTCTTC
>TRBV7-6|TRBJ2-3|TRBD2|.
CASSPIAGGPGTDTQYF
TGTGCCAGCAGCCCAATAGCGGGAGGGCCCGGGACAGATACGCAGTATTTT
>TRBV28|TRBJ2-7|.|.
CASSSTGTRLYEQYF
TGTGCCAGCAGTTCCACCGGGACACGACTCTACGAGCAGTACTTC
>TRBV9|TRBJ1-3|.|.
CASSVDPGTYSGNTIYF
TGTGCCAGCAGCGTAGACCCAGGAACTTACTCTGGAAACACCATATATTTT
>TRBV10-3|TRBJ1-5|.|.
CAIKAEGPLQPQHF
TGTGCCATCAAAGCGGAAGGCCCCCTGCAGCCCCAGCATTTT
>TRBV6-5|TRBJ1-1|.|.
CASSSSQGSEAFF
TGTGCCAGCAGTTCTTCACAGGGAAGTGAAGCTTTCTTT
>TRBV9|TRBJ1-1|.|.
CASSPGGRMAFF
TGTGCCAGCAGTCCCGGAGGGCGAATGGCTTTCTTT
>TRBV6-6|TRBJ2-2|.|.
CASIRTIAGELFF
TGTGCCAGCATCCGAACTATAGCCGGGGAGCTGTTTTTT
>TRBV7-8|TRBJ1-1|TRBD1|.
CASSLSGGGVNTEAFF
TGTGCCAGCAGCTTATCCGGAGGGGGCGTGAACACTGAAGCTTTCTTT
>TRBV6-1|TRBJ1-5|.|.
CASSEVNSVSNQPQHF
TGTGCCAGCAGTGAAGTTAATTCCGTCAGCAATCAGCCCCAGCATTTT
>TRBV10-3|TRBJ1-2|TRBD1|.
CAISETGGAYGYTF
TGTGCCATCAGTGAGACAGGGGGCGCTTATGGCTACACCTTC
>TRBV30|TRBJ2-2|.|.
CAWSRQADTGELFF
TGTGCCTGGAGCCGACAGGCCGACACCGGGGAGCTGTTTTTT
>TRBV25-1|TRBJ2-4|.|once
CASSGAGAKNIQYF
TGTGCCAGCAGTGGGGCTGGAGCCAAAAACATTCAGTACTTC
>TRBV2|TRBJ2-7|TRBD1|.
CASEPGTGRVADLGEQYF
TGTGCCAGCGAACCCGGGACAGGAAGGGTTGCAGACCTTGGGGAGCAGTACTTC
>TRBV6-5|TRBJ2-6|.|.
CASSYYTLSGANVLTF
TGTGCCAGCAGTTACTACACCCTCTCTGGGGCCAACGTCCTGACTTTC
>TRBV5-1|TRBJ2-1|TRBD2|.
CASSFLAVDYNEQFF
TGCGCCAGCAGCTTTCTAGCGGTGGATTACAATGAGCAGTTCTTC
>TRBV6-1|TRBJ2-7|.|.
CASSPRGLHYEQYF
TGTGCCAGCAGTCCAAGGGGACTCCACTACGAGCAGTACTTC
>TRBV11-2|TRBJ2-7|.|.
CASTFRGRTAVYEQYF
TGTGCCAGCACCTTTAGGGGTCGGACAGCTGTCTACGAGCAGTACTTC
>TRBV28|TRBJ2-7|.|few
CASGLYEQYF
TGTGCCAGCGGCCTCTACGAGCAGTACTTC
>TRBV11-3|TRBJ2-1|.|.
CASSSTTAEQFF
TGTGCCAGCAGCTCCACTACGGCTGAGCAGTTCTTC
>TRBV5-8|TRBJ1-2|TRBD1|.
CASTLGQGVYGYTF
TGTGCCAGCACGCTGGGACAGGGAGTCTATGGCTACACCTTC
>TRBV5-1|TRBJ2-1|.|.
CASSLGGGGYNEQFF
TGCGCCAGCAGCTTGGGAGGGGGGGGCTACAATGAGCAGTTCTTC
>TRBV28|TRBJ1-1|.|.
CASSLPGQLNTEAFF
TGTGCCAGCAGTTTACCGGGACAATTGAACACTGAAGCTTTCTTT
>TRBV2|TRBJ2-3|.|.
CASKEQSGTDTQYF
TGTGCCAGCAAGGAACAGAGTGGCACAGATACGCAGTATTTT
>TRBV6-1|TRBJ2-7|.|.
CASSEQGGSHEQYF
TGTGCCAGCAGTGAACAGGGGGGTAGTCACGAGCAGTACTTC